The rows below give T cell receptor beta chains drawn from one sample of a study of shared clonotypes between healthy human individuals. Method: immunoSEQ multiplex PCR; TCRdb's copy keeps in-frame clones and lacks some. The table includes roughly 640,000 clones, about 74% detected once. Material for sequencing was memory CD4+ T cells sorted from blood. Every receptor here comes from a woman aged 25-40 years in good health. Both conserved end residues are part of each CDR3. Fields, in order: D gene, V gene, J gene, CDR3 protein. D genes are given only for firm matches.

d_gene: -
v_gene: TRBV19
j_gene: TRBJ1-5
CDR3aa: CASSRGLTGNTNQPQHF

d_gene: -
v_gene: TRBV6-5
j_gene: TRBJ1-1
CDR3aa: CASSYPTGRGTEAFF

d_gene: -
v_gene: TRBV27
j_gene: TRBJ2-1
CDR3aa: CASRYKLGSEQFF

d_gene: TRBD1
v_gene: TRBV7-9
j_gene: TRBJ1-3
CDR3aa: CASSLGLTGVIGNTIYF

d_gene: -
v_gene: TRBV5-1
j_gene: TRBJ1-3
CDR3aa: CASSTGLFSGNTIYF

d_gene: TRBD2
v_gene: TRBV19
j_gene: TRBJ2-1
CDR3aa: CASSKGLAGAINEQFF

d_gene: -
v_gene: TRBV19
j_gene: TRBJ1-4
CDR3aa: CASLDRGSEKLFF

d_gene: -
v_gene: TRBV7-9
j_gene: TRBJ2-5
CDR3aa: CASSSRRNQETQYF

d_gene: -
v_gene: TRBV7-9
j_gene: TRBJ1-1
CDR3aa: CASSPGFHTEAFF

d_gene: -
v_gene: TRBV21-1
j_gene: TRBJ1-3
CDR3aa: CASSFHARGRGGSGNTIYF

d_gene: -
v_gene: TRBV6-1
j_gene: TRBJ1-5
CDR3aa: CASSEELGGGYQPQHF

d_gene: -
v_gene: TRBV2
j_gene: TRBJ1-4
CDR3aa: CASSEAGGIEKLFF

d_gene: -
v_gene: TRBV6-1
j_gene: TRBJ2-3
CDR3aa: CASRKTSLLTDTQYF

d_gene: -
v_gene: TRBV6-1
j_gene: TRBJ2-2
CDR3aa: CASSSFSNTGELFF

d_gene: -
v_gene: TRBV7-1
j_gene: TRBJ1-1
CDR3aa: CASSASTENTEAFF

d_gene: -
v_gene: TRBV7-9
j_gene: TRBJ2-3
CDR3aa: CASSHGGRATITDTQYF

d_gene: -
v_gene: TRBV11-2
j_gene: TRBJ2-3
CDR3aa: CASSLMGGGSTDTQYF

d_gene: -
v_gene: TRBV18
j_gene: TRBJ2-3
CDR3aa: CASSPTAGDFTDTQYF

d_gene: TRBD2
v_gene: TRBV6-5
j_gene: TRBJ2-7
CDR3aa: CASSPGLAFYEQYF

d_gene: -
v_gene: TRBV5-8
j_gene: TRBJ1-5
CDR3aa: CASSSSGNQPQHF

d_gene: TRBD1
v_gene: TRBV19
j_gene: TRBJ1-4
CDR3aa: CASSLNRGMSEKLFF

d_gene: -
v_gene: TRBV19
j_gene: TRBJ2-4
CDR3aa: CASRSGASQGIQYF

d_gene: TRBD1
v_gene: TRBV29-1
j_gene: TRBJ1-2
CDR3aa: CSVEGTGGNGYTF

d_gene: -
v_gene: TRBV28
j_gene: TRBJ2-1
CDR3aa: CASSLRGPGNRDEQFF

d_gene: -
v_gene: TRBV5-1
j_gene: TRBJ1-2
CDR3aa: CASSLDEGGYTF

d_gene: TRBD1
v_gene: TRBV28
j_gene: TRBJ2-1
CDR3aa: CASRTPGTGGKYNEQFF

d_gene: -
v_gene: TRBV11-2
j_gene: TRBJ2-3
CDR3aa: CASSHRDTLDTQYF

d_gene: TRBD2
v_gene: TRBV7-2
j_gene: TRBJ2-2
CDR3aa: CASSLTSAQNTGELFF

d_gene: TRBD2
v_gene: TRBV2
j_gene: TRBJ2-3
CDR3aa: CASMRTSGPDTQYF

d_gene: TRBD2
v_gene: TRBV5-1
j_gene: TRBJ2-7
CDR3aa: CASSTGTSGIEQYF

d_gene: TRBD1
v_gene: TRBV30
j_gene: TRBJ2-7
CDR3aa: CAWRLTGVDEQYF

d_gene: TRBD1
v_gene: TRBV11-2
j_gene: TRBJ1-1
CDR3aa: CASTRTGTATQAFF

d_gene: -
v_gene: TRBV10-3
j_gene: TRBJ2-3
CDR3aa: CAITKAGTDTQYF

d_gene: -
v_gene: TRBV18
j_gene: TRBJ1-3
CDR3aa: CASSQGTGNTIYF

d_gene: -
v_gene: TRBV11-2
j_gene: TRBJ2-1
CDR3aa: CASSLAESSYNEQFF